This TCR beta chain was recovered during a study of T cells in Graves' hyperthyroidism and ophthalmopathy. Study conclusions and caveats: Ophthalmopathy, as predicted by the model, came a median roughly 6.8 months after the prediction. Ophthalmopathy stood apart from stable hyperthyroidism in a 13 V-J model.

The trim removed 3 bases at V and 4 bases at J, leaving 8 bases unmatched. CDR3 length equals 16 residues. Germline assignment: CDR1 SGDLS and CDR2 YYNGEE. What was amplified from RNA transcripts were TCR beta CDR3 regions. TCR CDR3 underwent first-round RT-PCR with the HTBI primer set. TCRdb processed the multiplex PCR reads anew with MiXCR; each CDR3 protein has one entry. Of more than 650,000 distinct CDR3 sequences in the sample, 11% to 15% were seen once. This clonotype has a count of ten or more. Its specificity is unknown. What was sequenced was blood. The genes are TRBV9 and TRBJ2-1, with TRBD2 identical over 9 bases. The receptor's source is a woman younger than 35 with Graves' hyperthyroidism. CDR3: CASSGRGSGSYNEQFF. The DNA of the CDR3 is TGTGCCAGCAGCGGAAGGGGTAGCGGGAGTTACAATGAGCAGTTCTTC.